Presented here are 17 T cell receptor beta chains from one specimen sequenced in a study of T cell clonality in common variable immunodeficiency. TCRdb's copy holds only in-frame clones and misses some; the assay was immunoSEQ multiplex PCR. Observed are 45,000 to 60,000 clones, no singletons, with the top ten taking approximately 6.3%. The source material was peripheral blood mononuclear cells. The receptors were sampled from a person between 18 and 75 years old in good health.

This clone was seen ten or more times. The read stops 3 residues short of the end of the CDR3; the missing end is completed from the germline J gene. The chain recombines TRBV5-1 with TRBJ1-4; possible D gene TRBD1, 5 bases. The CDR3 sequence is 15 residues long. From germline, CDR1 is SGHRS and CDR2 YFSETQ. The V gene lost 3 bases and the J gene lost 5 bases, with 14 bases spanning the gap. The sequenced CDR3 bases are TGCGCCAGCAGCTCGGACACACTCGGAAATGAAAAA. Translated, it gives CASSSDTLGNEK. The full CDR3 reads CASSSDTLGNEKLFF.

This clone came up many times. The read halts 3 residues ahead of the CDR3 end, with the missing end drawn from the germline J gene. This sequence joins TRBV7-9 and TRBJ2-4; 8 nucleotides match TRBD1. CDR1 SEHNR and CDR2 FQNEAQ come from the germline V gene (reference sequence). The V and J ends lost 5 bases and 8 bases, in that order; junction bases with no gene match: 8. The CDR3 totals 14 residues. Partial CDR3 DNA: TGTGCCAGCAGCCCTCGACAGGGGTTGGACATT. Its protein is CASSPRQGLDI. The whole CDR3 reads CASSPRQGLDIQYF.

There are many counts of this clone. The read ends 3 residues early relative to the CDR3; the germline J gene fills the gap. This rearrangement joins TRBV20-1 to TRBJ2-1; 8 bases line up with TRBD2. The ends lost 7 bases at V and 8 bases at J; junction bases unmatched: 7. Germline V CDR1 and CDR2: DFQATT, SNEGSKA (reference sequence). CDR3 length: 12 residues. CDR3 DNA (partial): TGCAGTGGACAACGGGGGGGCGATGAG. The encoded protein is CSGQRGGDE. The entire CDR3 is CSGQRGGDEQFF.

In this sample, this clone turned up a few times. The read terminates 3 residues ahead of where the CDR3 ends, so the germline J gene completes it. This chain connects TRBV11-3 to TRBJ2-3, with D unclear. The CDR3 has 13 residues. V was clipped by 1 base and J by 5 bases, with 7 bases between them. Germline V gene lookup returns CDR1 SGHNT and CDR2 YENEEA. Incomplete CDR3 DNA: TGTGCCAGCAGCTTAGGCCCGGGAGATACG. Amino acid sequence: CASSLGPGDT. From start to end, the CDR3 is CASSLGPGDTQYF. Full variable domain (missing parts from reference TRBV11-3 and TRBJ2-3): EAGVVQSPRYKIIEKKQPVAFWCNPISGHNTLYWYLQNLGQGPELLIRYENEEAVDDSQLPKDRFSAERLKGVDSTLKIQPAELGDSAVYLCASSLGPGDTQYFGPGTRLTVL.

In its sample, this clone was seen many times. The sequence runs out 3 residues before the end of the CDR3; the remainder is reconstructed from the germline J gene. The chain carries TRBV7-2 and TRBJ2-5; possible D gene TRBD1, 6 bases. CDR1 and CDR2 (germline): SGHTA, FQGNSA. The V gene lost 5 bases and the J gene lost 4 bases, with 14 bases spanning the gap. CDR3 length: 14 residues. The sequenced part of the CDR3 DNA is TGTGCCAGCAGCCCACCACAGGGTGGAGAGACC. Translation gives CASSPPQGGET. The whole CDR3 reads CASSPPQGGETQYF.

This clone was seen many times. The read gets to within 3 residues of the CDR3 end, and the germline J gene fills in the rest. The chain links TRBV20-1 to TRBJ2-1, with 8 bases matching TRBD2. The CDR3 has 15 residues. Germline CDR1 DFQATT, CDR2 SNEGSKA (reference sequence). The V and J ends lost 0 bases and 3 bases, in that order; junction bases with no gene match: 4. CDR3 DNA (partial): TGCAGTGCTAGAGATCTGCGGGAGGTCTACAATGAG. Amino acids: CSARDLREVYNE. The whole CDR3 protein is CSARDLREVYNEQFF.

This clone was counted many times. Read sequence stops 3 residues before the CDR3 end, and the germline J gene provides the missing end. The rearrangement joins TRBV5-4 to TRBJ2-5, with D possibly matching TRBD2 (5 bases). The CDR3 has 13 residues. Germline V lookup: CDR1 SGHNT, CDR2 YYREEE (reference sequence). The V end lost 2 bases, the J end lost 6 bases, and 11 bases lay between the germline ends. CDR3 in amino acids: CASSFGLEQTQYF. The CDR3 bases that were read are TGTGCCAGCAGCTTCGGACTGGAGCAGACC.

This clone was seen repeatedly, ten times or more. The read is 3 residues too short to cover the CDR3 end, so that end is filled in from the germline J gene. V and J are TRBV7-6 and TRBJ2-5; TRBD1 agrees at 9 bases. The CDR3 contains 13 residues. Germline values: CDR1 SGHVS, CDR2 FNYEAQ. V trimming: 5 bases; J trimming: 4 bases; junction bases outside the gene matches: 2. The CDR3 DNA, read in part, is TGTGCCAGCAGCCCGGACAGGGGAGAGACC. Translated, it gives CASSPDRGET. The CDR3 in its entirety is CASSPDRGETQYF.

Comments on this clone: Sequencing ends 3 residues short of the CDR3 end; the germline J gene provides the rest. V gene TRBV6-2 or TRBV6-3 combines with J gene TRBJ1-1, with 9 bases that match TRBD1. V gave up 0 bases and J gave up 7 bases; unmatched junction bases: 0. This CDR3 is 13 amino acids long. In germline, CDR1 is MNHEY, CDR2 SVGEGT. The CDR3 protein is CASSYSDRGEAFF. The sequenced CDR3 bases are TGTGCCAGCAGTTACTCGGACAGGGGTGAA.

This clone was counted between two and nine times. The CDR3 is cut off 3 residues early in the read; its end comes from the germline J gene. The chain employs TRBV2 and TRBJ1-2, with D tentatively TRBD1 (5 bases). This CDR3 has 16 residues. Germline CDR1 reads SNHLY; CDR2 reads FYNNEI. The part of the CDR3 DNA that was read is TGTGCCAGCAGTTATCAACTAGCGGGGGGAAACAATGAC. This translates into CASSYQLAGGNND. The full CDR3 is CASSYQLAGGNNDYTF.

Ten or more counts support this clone. Read coverage stops 3 residues before the CDR3 terminus; the germline J gene supplies the remainder. J is TRBJ1-1 and V is TRBV10-1; perhaps TRBD1 as D (5 bases). The V and J ends lost 0 bases and 3 bases respectively, with 11 bases between them. CDR3 length: 15 amino acids. Germline CDR1 is WNHNN and CDR2 is SYGVQD (reference sequence). This CDR3 is CASSESGRVDTEAFF. The CDR3 DNA, read in part, is TGCGCCAGCAGTGAGTCCGGCAGGGTGGACACTGAA.

This clone has a handful of counts. The read stops 3 residues short of the end of the CDR3; the missing end is completed from the germline J gene. The chain joins TRBV27 to TRBJ2-7, with a possible D match to TRBD1 (6 bases). V lost 5 bases and J lost 0, with 8 bases in between. The CDR3 has 13 amino acids. Germline CDR1 MNHEY, CDR2 SMNVEV (reference sequence). The CDR3 bases that were read are TGTGCCAGCAGTAGGGGGAGCTCCTACGAG. It translates to CASSRGSSYE. The full CDR3 protein reads CASSRGSSYEQYF.

This clone was observed at least ten times. Sequencing ends 3 residues short of the CDR3 end; the germline J gene provides the rest. The chain employs TRBV30 and TRBJ2-1; TRBD2 is a possible D gene (6 bases). Trimming left V 0 bases short and J 0 bases short, with 21 bases between. The CDR3 loop spans 19 amino acids. Germline V gene lookup returns CDR1 GTSNPN and CDR2 SVGIG (reference sequence). The covered CDR3 bases are TGTGCCTGGAGTGTATTCGTGTTGGGTAGCGGATTCTCCTACAATGAG. Protein sequence: CAWSVFVLGSGFSYNE. In full, the CDR3 reads CAWSVFVLGSGFSYNEQFF.

The sample holds many counts of this clone. The read terminates 3 residues ahead of where the CDR3 ends, so the germline J gene completes it. The chain combines TRBV30 with TRBJ2-1; TRBD2 is a possible D gene (7 bases). Germline V gene lookup returns CDR1 GTSNPN and CDR2 SVGIG (reference sequence). The V gene lost 5 bases and the J gene lost 5 bases, with 16 bases spanning the gap. This CDR3 contains 14 residues. The CDR3 DNA, read in part, is TGTGCCTGGTGGGGGGGCAATGACCACAATGAG. Its protein is CAWWGGNDHNE. In full, the CDR3 reads CAWWGGNDHNEQFF.

This clone was observed at least ten times. The read falls 3 residues short of the CDR3 end, and the missing part is taken from the germline J gene. The chain has TRBV20-1 and TRBJ2-1; 9 bases match TRBD1. Germline CDR1 reads DFQATT; CDR2 reads SNEGSKA (reference sequence). There are 15 residues in the CDR3. J gave up 6 bases and V 5 bases, and 11 bases lay outside the gene matches. The CDR3 bases that were read are TGCAGTGCTGTTCTCTGGGACAGGGTCGGCAATGAG. This sequence encodes CSAVLWDRVGNE. The whole CDR3 protein is CSAVLWDRVGNEQFF.

This clone has at least ten counts. The CDR3 end falls 3 residues outside the read, so it is completed with the germline J gene. V is TRBV30 and J is TRBJ2-3; tentative D call: TRBD2 (6 bases). CDR3 size: 15 residues. Trimming removed 0 bases from V and 3 bases from J, with 13 bases in between. Germline V gives CDR1 GTSNPN, CDR2 SVGIG (reference sequence). Partial CDR3 DNA: TGTGCCTGGAGTGTAGGGGCGGGGTCGACAGATACG. Protein: CAWSVGAGSTDT. The entire CDR3 is CAWSVGAGSTDTQYF. Supplemented by reference TRBV30 and TRBJ2-3, the full variable domain reads SQTIHQWPATLVQPVGSPLSLECTVEGTSNPNLYWYRQAAGRGLQLLFYSVGIGQISSEVPQNLSASRPQDRQFILSSKKLLLSDSGFYLCAWSVGAGSTDTQYFGPGTRLTVL.

This clone was detected a few times. Sequencing ends 3 residues short of the CDR3 end; the germline J gene provides the rest. The chain employs TRBV18 and TRBJ1-2, with D tentatively TRBD1 (5 bases). The CDR3 loop spans 16 amino acids. Per the germline V gene, CDR1 is KGHSH and CDR2 is LQKENI. The CDR3: CASSPPSGGWGNDYTF. CDR3 bases read: TGTGCCAGCTCACCACCGAGCGGGGGGTGGGGCAATGAC.